The source of this T cell receptor (beta chain) is a study of human T cells and chemical hapten exposure. Study background: The use of 2% DPC on around 2 cm by around 2 cm of upper inner arm skin constituted sensitization. 0.01% DPC was applied to the upper back in patch tests, which were read at 6 days.

TCRdb ran MiXCR on the RACE reads and lists one entry per CDR3 protein. The sample carries under 450,000 distinct CDR3 sequences, about 4.8% recorded once. Time point denoted: patch test 1, 2 weeks after DPC sensitization. Treatment meaning: therapeutic diphenylcyclopropenone sensitization with weekly scalp DPC. Many counts were recorded for this clonotype. The CDR3 has 12 residues. Trimming removed 7 bases from V and 6 bases from J; junction bases left unmatched: 9. From germline, CDR1 is SQVTM and CDR2 ANQGSEA. The V gene is TRBV29-1, the J gene TRBJ2-7; 7 bases agree with TRBD1. Sample: whole blood, taken in connection with sensitization to the hapten diphenylcyclopropenone (DPC). The sequence came from a woman aged 45 to 65 with alopecia areata. Some clones in this sample may be carry-over from other donors' samples. CDR3 amino acids: CSAPQGDGEQYF. The CDR3 nucleotides are TGCAGCGCGCCTCAGGGGGACGGCGAGCAGTACTTC.